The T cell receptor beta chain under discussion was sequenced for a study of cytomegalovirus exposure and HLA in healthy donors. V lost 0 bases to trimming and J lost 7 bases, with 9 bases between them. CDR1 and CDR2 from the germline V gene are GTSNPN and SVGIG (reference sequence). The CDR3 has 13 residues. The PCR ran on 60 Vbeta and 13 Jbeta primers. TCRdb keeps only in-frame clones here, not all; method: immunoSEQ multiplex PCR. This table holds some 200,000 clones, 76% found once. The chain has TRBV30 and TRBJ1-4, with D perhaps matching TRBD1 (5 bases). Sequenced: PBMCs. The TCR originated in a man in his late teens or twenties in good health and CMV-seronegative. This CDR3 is CAWSVGEGEKLFF. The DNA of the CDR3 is TGTGCCTGGAGTGTAGGGGAGGGTGAAAAACTGTTTTTT.